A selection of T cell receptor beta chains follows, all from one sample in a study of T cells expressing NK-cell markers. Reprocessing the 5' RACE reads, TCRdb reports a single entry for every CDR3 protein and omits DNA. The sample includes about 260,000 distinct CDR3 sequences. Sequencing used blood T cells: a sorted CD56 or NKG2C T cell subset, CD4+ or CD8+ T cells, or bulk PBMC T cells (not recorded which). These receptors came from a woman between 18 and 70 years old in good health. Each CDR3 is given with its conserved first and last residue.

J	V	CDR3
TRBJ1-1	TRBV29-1	CSVLDRALNTEAFF
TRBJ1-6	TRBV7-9	CASSLGAHNSPLHF
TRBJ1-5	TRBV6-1	CASSTGGRGGNQPQHF
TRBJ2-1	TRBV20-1	CSAHGLAGGPRSYNEQFF
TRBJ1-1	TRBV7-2	CASSLYGPGEAFF
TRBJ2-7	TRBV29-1	CSVGGGQDREQYF
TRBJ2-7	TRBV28	CASSLLAGMREQYF
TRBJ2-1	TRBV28	CASGTDPWEQFF
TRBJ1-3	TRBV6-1	CASSERPAAHSGNTIYF
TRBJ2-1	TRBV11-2	CASSSSGGHNEQFF
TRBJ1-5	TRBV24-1	CATSYGQGDNQPQHF
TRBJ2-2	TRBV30	CAWSSSLGTGELFF
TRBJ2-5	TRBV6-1	CASIIRTGGRETQYF
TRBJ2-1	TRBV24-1	CATSEPPGQGQSLSFNEQFF